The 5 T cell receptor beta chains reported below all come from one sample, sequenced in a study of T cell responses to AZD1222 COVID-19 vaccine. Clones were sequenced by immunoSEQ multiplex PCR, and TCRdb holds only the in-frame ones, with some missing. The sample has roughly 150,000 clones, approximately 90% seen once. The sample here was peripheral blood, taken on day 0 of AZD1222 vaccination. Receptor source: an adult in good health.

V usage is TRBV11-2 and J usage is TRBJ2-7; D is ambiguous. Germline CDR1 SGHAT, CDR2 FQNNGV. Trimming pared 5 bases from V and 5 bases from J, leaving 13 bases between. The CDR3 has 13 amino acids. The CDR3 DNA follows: TGTGCCAGCAGCCCCTTTCTAGGGAACGAGCAGTACTTC. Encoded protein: CASSPFLGNEQYF. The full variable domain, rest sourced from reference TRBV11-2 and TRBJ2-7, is EAGVAQSPRYKIIEKRQSVAFWCNPISGHATLYWYQQILGQGPKLLIQFQNNGVVDDSQLPKDRFSAERLKGVDSTLKIQPAKLEDSAVYLCASSPFLGNEQYFGPGTRLTVT.

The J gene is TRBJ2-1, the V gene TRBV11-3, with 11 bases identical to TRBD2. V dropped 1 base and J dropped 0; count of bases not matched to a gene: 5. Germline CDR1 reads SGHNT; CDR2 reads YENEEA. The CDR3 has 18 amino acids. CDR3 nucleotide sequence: TGTGCCAGCAGCTTAGGGCTAGCGGGAGGTTCCTCCTACAATGAGCAGTTCTTC. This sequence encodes CASSLGLAGGSSYNEQFF.

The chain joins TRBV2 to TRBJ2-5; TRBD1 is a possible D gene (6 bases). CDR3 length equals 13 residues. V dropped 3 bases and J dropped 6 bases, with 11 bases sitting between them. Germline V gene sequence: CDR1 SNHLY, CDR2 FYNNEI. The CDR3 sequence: CASSEVQGKTQYF. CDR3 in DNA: TGTGCCAGCAGTGAGGTACAGGGAAAGACCCAGTACTTC.

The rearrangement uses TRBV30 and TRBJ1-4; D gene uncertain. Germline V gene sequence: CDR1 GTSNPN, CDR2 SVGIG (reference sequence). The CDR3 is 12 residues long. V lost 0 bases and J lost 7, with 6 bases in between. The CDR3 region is CAWSVRGEKLFF. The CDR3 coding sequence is TGTGCCTGGAGTGTACGGGGTGAAAAACTGTTTTTT.

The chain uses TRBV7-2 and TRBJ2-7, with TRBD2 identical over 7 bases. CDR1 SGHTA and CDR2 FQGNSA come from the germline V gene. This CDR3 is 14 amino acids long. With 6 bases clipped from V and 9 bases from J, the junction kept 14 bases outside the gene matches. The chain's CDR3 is CASRATAGVGLQYF. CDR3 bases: TGTGCCAGCAGGGCCACCGCGGGAGTCGGCTTGCAGTACTTC.